The 20 T cell receptor beta chains below all came from one sample that was sequenced in a study of human T cells and chemical hapten exposure (dated by TCRdb to the early 2020s). Read against the paper, the sample's time point label means: patch test 3, about 24 weeks after DPC sensitization. Per the publication, the treatment or condition label means: therapeutic diphenylcyclopropenone sensitization with weekly scalp DPC. The protocol used for the library was RACE. TCRdb lists the instrument as NextSeq 500. Through fastp at Q25 and MiXCR, TCRdb rebuilt clones from the public reads, retaining in-frame beta chains. Rows merge per CDR3 protein into single entries with the most common DNA and genes. The sample contains roughly 150,000 distinct CDR3 sequences, about a quarter of them found a single time. The ten largest clonotypes hold under 2.5% of the sample. Specimen: whole blood, collected in connection with sensitization to the hapten diphenylcyclopropenone (DPC). Receptors were obtained from a woman aged 18-35 years with alopecia areata. Some clones in this sample may be carry-over from other donors' samples.

This clonotype occurred a few times. This chain connects TRBV2 to TRBJ2-5, with unresolved D. The CDR3 runs to 11 residues. V lost 6 bases to trimming and J lost 5 bases, with 7 bases between them. Germline CDR1 reads SNHLY; CDR2 reads FYNNEI. This CDR3 is CASRVRETQYF. The CDR3 bases are TGTGCCAGCAGGGTTCGGGAGACCCAGTACTTC. Full variable domain (rest looked up from reference TRBV2 and TRBJ2-5): EPEVTQTPSHQVTQMGQEVILRCVPISNHLYFYWYRQILGQKVEFLVSFYNNEISEKSEIFDDQFSVERPDGSNFTLKIRSTKLEDSAMYFCASRVRETQYFGPGTRLLVL.

V gene TRBV4-2 combines with J gene TRBJ2-3; 12 nucleotides align to TRBD2. The junction had 1 base not matched to a gene; V was cut back by 1 base and J by 2 bases. The CDR3 is made up of 16 amino acids. CDR1 LGHNA and CDR2 YNFKEQ come from the germline V gene. The CDR3 spells CASSQGLAGDTDTQYF. DNA of the CDR3: TGTGCCAGCAGCCAAGGACTAGCGGGGGACACAGATACGCAGTATTTT.

This clonotype was seen at least ten times. J is TRBJ2-2 and V is TRBV29-1; 7 positions agree with TRBD1. The germline V gene encodes CDR1 SQVTM and CDR2 ANQGSEA. The CDR3 runs 13 residues. V dropped 5 bases and J dropped 3; count of bases not matched to a gene: 3. CDR3 bases: TGCAGCGTTTTTGGGACAGACACCGGGGAGCTGTTTTTT. Translating gives CSVFGTDTGELFF.

The table lists this clonotype with a few counts. The chain recombines TRBV27 with TRBJ2-1; 7 nucleotides match TRBD2. The germline V gene encodes CDR1 MNHEY and CDR2 SMNVEV (reference sequence). The CDR3 runs to 11 residues. Trimming took 4 bases from V and 15 from J; bases not matched to a gene: 6. The CDR3 coding sequence is TGTGCCAGCAGTTCCAGGACTAGTATGTTCTTC. It codes for CASSSRTSMFF.

This clonotype was counted a few times. V gene TRBV29-1 combines with J gene TRBJ1-2; 7 bases fit TRBD1. CDR3 length: 14 amino acids. Losses at the gene ends were 4 bases for V and 6 bases for J; bases not matched to a gene: 11. Germline CDR1 is SQVTM and CDR2 is ANQGSEA. CDR3 DNA sequence: TGCAGCGTTGGAGGGGGCAGGGGCCCTCATGGCTACACCTTC. Translated, it gives CSVGGGRGPHGYTF. The full variable domain, its missing parts supplied by reference TRBV29-1 and TRBJ1-2, is SAVISQKPSRDICQRGTSLTIQCQVDSQVTMMFWYRQQPGQSLTLIATANQGSEATYESGFVIDKFPISRPNLTFSTLTVSNMSPEDSSIYLCSVGGGRGPHGYTFGSGTRLTVV.

The chain uses TRBV9 and TRBJ2-7; 7 nucleotides line up with TRBD1. The CDR3 is 13 amino acids. Germline V gene data show CDR1 as SGDLS and CDR2 as YYNGEE. The V and J ends lost 2 bases and 1 base, in that order; junction bases with no gene match: 0. DNA of the CDR3: TGTGCCAGCAGCGTGGGACAGTCCTACGAGCAGTACTTC. Its protein product is CASSVGQSYEQYF. The full variable domain, in which reference TRBV9 and TRBJ2-7 provide the parts outside the CDR3, is DSGVTQTPKHLITATGQRVTLRCSPRSGDLSVYWYQQSLDQGLQFLIQYYNGEERAKGNILERFSAQQFPDLHSELNLSSLELGDSALYFCASSVGQSYEQYFGPGTRLTVT.

V usage is TRBV6-6 and J usage is TRBJ2-7, with D uncertain. The germline V and J ends were trimmed by 0 bases and 0 bases, with 3 bases remaining between them. The CDR3 is 13 residues long. Per germline, CDR1 MNHNY and CDR2 SVGAGI (reference sequence). The CDR3 DNA sequence: TGTGCCAGCAGTTACTCGGACTCCTACGAGCAGTACTTC. This sequence encodes CASSYSDSYEQYF.

The chain couples TRBV15 to TRBJ2-1; D may be TRBD2 (6 bases). V lost 3 bases and J 4 bases, leaving 7 bases between the germline ends. CDR1 and CDR2 from the germline V gene are LNHNV and YYDKDF (reference sequence). There are 13 residues in the CDR3. The CDR3 sequence: CATSRGGYNEQFF. The CDR3 nucleotides are TGTGCCACCAGCAGGGGGGGATACAATGAGCAGTTCTTC.

The sample holds many counts of this clonotype. The rearrangement uses TRBV27 and TRBJ2-7; D remains ambiguous. The germline V and J ends were trimmed by 6 bases and 3 bases, with 9 bases remaining between them. Germline lookup yields CDR1 MNHEY and CDR2 SMNVEV (reference sequence). This CDR3 is 12 amino acids long. This CDR3 reads CASRQGHYEQYF. In DNA form, the CDR3 reads TGTGCCAGCAGACAAGGGCACTACGAGCAGTACTTC.

In this sample, this clonotype turned up many times. The gene calls are TRBV23-1 and TRBJ2-7; 7 bases fit TRBD1. TRBV23-1 is noted as an ORF with a role that remains uncertain. Germline trimming cut 0 bases from V and 3 bases from J; bases unmatched to any gene: 5. The CDR3 has 15 amino acids. The CDR3 DNA is TGCGCCAGCAGTCAATCTAGGGACAGCGACTACGAGCAGTACTTC. It yields the protein CASSQSRDSDYEQYF.

The genes are TRBV29-1 and TRBJ2-5; D is undetermined. The CDR3 has 13 amino acids. Germline CDR1 SQVTM, CDR2 ANQGSEA. V lost 4 bases and J lost 4, with 13 bases in between. This CDR3 reads CSVVGSPGETQYF. DNA for the CDR3: TGCAGCGTTGTAGGTTCCCCGGGAGAGACCCAGTACTTC.

The J gene is TRBJ2-3, the V gene TRBV11-2; no firm D call. There are 14 residues in the CDR3. Per the germline V gene, CDR1 is SGHAT and CDR2 is FQNNGV. V lost 3 bases and J lost 0, with 7 bases in between. The CDR3 is CASSFSGSTDTQYF. As DNA, the CDR3 is TGTGCCAGCAGCTTTAGTGGTAGCACAGATACGCAGTATTTT.

The chain links TRBV20-1 to TRBJ2-1; the match to TRBD2 covers 7 bases. This CDR3 spans 17 amino acids. Trimming removed 6 bases from V and 5 bases from J; junction bases left unmatched: 19. Germline-derived CDR1 and CDR2 are DFQATT and SNEGSKA (reference sequence). The CDR3 is CSAIAFRSGKGNNEQFF. The CDR3 bases are TGCAGTGCCATAGCCTTCAGGAGCGGGAAAGGGAACAATGAGCAGTTCTTC.

This chain joins TRBV12-3 or TRBV12-4 and TRBJ1-1; D unresolved. Trimming took 5 bases from V and 4 from J, leaving 14 bases between them. CDR3 length: 14 residues. The CDR3 nucleotides read TGTGCCAGCAGTGTAGGGCTGGGCGGCACTGAAGCTTTCTTT. Its translation: CASSVGLGGTEAFF.

This clonotype was recorded a few times. CDR3 protein: CASSLAVGLSTDTQYF. In DNA form, the CDR3 reads TGTGCCAGCAGCCTCGCAGTGGGCCTGAGCACAGATACGCAGTATTTT. This chain connects TRBV3-1 to TRBJ2-3; D not resolved. CDR1 is LGHDT, CDR2 YNNKEL, per germline (reference sequence). The CDR3 covers 16 residues. V was trimmed by 4 bases and J by 0 bases, leaving 14 bases between them.

In this sample, this clonotype turned up a few times. This sequence joins TRBV5-1 and TRBJ2-6; D gene uncertain. V lost 2 bases and J 3 bases, leaving 9 bases between the germline ends. Germline V gene lookup returns CDR1 SGHRS and CDR2 YFSETQ. The CDR3 consists of 15 residues. The CDR3: CASSFTSGGANVLTF. The CDR3 DNA sequence: TGCGCCAGCAGCTTTACGAGTGGTGGGGCCAACGTCCTGACTTTC.

This clonotype has a handful of counts. The chain links TRBV5-1 to TRBJ2-1; D unresolved. V dropped 4 bases and J dropped 12 bases, with 11 bases sitting between them. The CDR3 is made up of 11 amino acids. Per the germline V gene, CDR1 is SGHRS and CDR2 is YFSETQ. CDR3 sequence reads: CASSQKMRQFF. In DNA form, the CDR3 reads TGCGCCAGCAGCCAAAAAATGAGGCAGTTCTTC.

This clonotype has more than one count but fewer than ten. This chain uses TRBV6-2 or TRBV6-3 with TRBJ2-1; D gene uncertain. CDR3 size: 11 residues. The germline V and J ends were trimmed by 2 bases and 16 bases, with 12 bases remaining between them. CDR1 and CDR2 (germline): MNHEY, SVGEGT. CDR3 in DNA: TGTGCCAGCAGTTACCCCAGTAAGGTTTTCTTC. This codes for CASSYPSKVFF.

The rearrangement joins TRBV12-3 or TRBV12-4 to TRBJ1-2, with D hard to call. CDR3 length: 11 amino acids. Trimming cost V 4 bases and J 4 bases, with 4 bases left between them. In nucleotides, the CDR3 is TGTGCCAGCAGTTCACTCTATGGCTACACCTTC. Translated, it gives CASSSLYGYTF.

This clonotype was detected a few times. The chain recombines TRBV20-1 with TRBJ2-2; D uncertain. Trimming took 5 bases from V and 6 from J, leaving 19 bases between them. This CDR3 has 15 residues. Germline V gene lookup returns CDR1 DFQATT and CDR2 SNEGSKA (reference sequence). The CDR3 is CSAGDGRLYPGELFF. The CDR3 DNA is TGCAGTGCTGGCGACGGACGATTGTATCCCGGGGAGCTGTTTTTT.